This is a list of T cell receptor beta chains from one sample in a study of blood T cell repertoires in COVID-19. Using immunoSEQ multiplex PCR, the repertoire was profiled, and TCRdb retains in-frame clones only, with some absent. The sample carries a few hundred thousand clones, roughly 90% recorded once. What was sequenced was peripheral blood. These receptor sequences come from a woman between 55 and 75 years old with COVID-19, enrolled during active disease. CDR3s leave out the opening cysteine and the closing phenylalanine or tryptophan.

j_call cdr3_length v_call cdr3_aa
TRBJ1-2 11 TRBV6-5 ASSYSLDFSYT
TRBJ1-2 12 TRBV6-5 ASSQTSRNYGYT
TRBJ1-1 12 TRBV6-5 ASSSEDWNTEAF
TRBJ1-5 11 TRBV7-2 ASSRQGNQPQH
TRBJ1-6 13 TRBV11-2 ASSLVRGRYSPLH
TRBJ1-1 11 TRBV10-3 AINGVANTEAF
TRBJ1-4 11 TRBV7-2 ASSLAAAEKLF
TRBJ1-2 11 TRBV6-5 ASSLTRGYGYT
TRBJ1-2 11 TRBV10-3 AISTGETYGYT
TRBJ2-2 12 TRBV4-3 ASSQEGGYGELF
TRBJ2-5 14 TRBV9 ASSVRPSGGKETQY
TRBJ2-3 16 TRBV4-2 ASSQELLAGGNTDTQY
TRBJ1-6 11 TRBV6-5 ASYRANNSPLH
TRBJ1-1 11 TRBV2 ASSVGGGTEAF
TRBJ1-2 11 TRBV7-9 ASSPAVNYGYT
TRBJ1-2 13 TRBV3-1/TRBV3-2 ASSQDPDRVYGYT
TRBJ1-1 13 TRBV5-1 ASSAGEVQNTEAF
TRBJ1-2 11 TRBV11-2 ASSLGRNYGYT
TRBJ2-2 12 TRBV25-1 ASREVGRNGELF
TRBJ1-1 12 TRBV2 ASSGRQVNTEAF
TRBJ1-1 9 TRBV28 ASSLGQEAF
TRBJ1-4 13 TRBV7-2 ASSRSLATNEKLF
TRBJ1-2 13 TRBV4-2 ASRPTGTGGYGYT
TRBJ2-7 10 TRBV12-3/TRBV12-4 ASSFKGGEQY
TRBJ1-4 12 TRBV18 ASSSRVQKEKLF
TRBJ2-7 14 TRBV6-6 ASSSGQGARSYEQY
TRBJ1-1 13 TRBV10-2 ASSEPTGGWAEAF
TRBJ1-3 13 TRBV7-2 ASSVGKSSGNTIY
TRBJ1-5 11 TRBV2 ASSREGEQPQH
TRBJ1-2 12 TRBV7-2 ASSLATGSGGYT
TRBJ1-2 15 TRBV3-1/TRBV3-2 ASSPKAPGLRPGGYT
TRBJ1-1 11 TRBV18 ASSPGRGTEAF